These 5 T cell receptor beta chains came from one sample sequenced in a study of Graves' ophthalmopathy and Graves' hyperthyroidism (dated by TCRdb to between 2017 and 2018). The sequencer was an Illumina HiSeq 2000. For repertoire sequencing, TCR beta CDR3 regions were amplified from RNA transcripts. The first round was an RT-PCR using HTBI primers with the Qiagen OneStep RT-PCR kit, and this first round was followed by a second-round multiplex PCR, then size selection and purification. The public reads were reprocessed in TCRdb via fastp at Q25 and MiXCR, keeping in-frame beta chains. Rows merge per CDR3 protein into single entries with the most common DNA and genes. For this sample there are hundreds of thousands of distinct CDR3 sequences; roughly 15% appear just once. Clones ranked in the top ten supply 7% of the sample. Material for sequencing was peripheral blood. These receptors were collected from a woman aged 18 to 35 with stable Graves' hyperthyroidism. Donor details come from another sample of the same person, matched by shared clones.

This clonotype was counted ten times or more. V gene TRBV12-3 or TRBV12-4 combines with J gene TRBJ2-5, with 8 bases aligning to TRBD1. With V trimmed by 7 bases and J by 5 bases, 9 bases remained unmatched. CDR3 length equals 14 residues. The CDR3 DNA sequence: TGTGCCAGCACCCTTCGACAGGGGCGCGAGACCCAGTACTTC. Protein product: CASTLRQGRETQYF.

J is TRBJ2-7 and V is TRBV20-1; the match to TRBD2 covers 9 bases. Losses at the gene ends were 3 bases for V and 5 bases for J; bases not matched to a gene: 11. Germline V gene data show CDR1 as DFQATT and CDR2 as SNEGSKA (reference sequence). The CDR3 consists of 15 residues. Here the CDR3 reads CSASDSLAGINEQYF. The CDR3 DNA follows: TGCAGTGCTAGCGATTCGCTAGCGGGAATTAACGAGCAGTACTTC.

Many counts were recorded for this clonotype. CDR3 region: CASSGLQGFGPGANVLTF. The CDR3 nucleotides read TGTGCCAGCAGTGGCCTACAGGGGTTCGGTCCTGGGGCCAACGTCCTGACTTTC. The chain is built from TRBV6-1 and TRBJ2-6, with 7 nucleotides matching TRBD1. After removal of 4 bases from V and 2 bases from J, the junction contained 11 bases not matched to a gene. Germline CDR1 reads MNHNS; CDR2 reads SASEGT. The CDR3 totals 18 residues.

This clonotype occurred a few times. The chain carries TRBV5-6 and TRBJ1-2; 8 nucleotides align to TRBD1. J gave up 4 bases and V 4 bases, and 6 bases lay outside the gene matches. CDR1 and CDR2 from the germline V gene are SGHDT and YYEEEE. The CDR3 is 14 amino acids. The CDR3 loop reads CASSPRDRIYGYTF. The CDR3 region has the DNA TGTGCCAGCAGCCCCAGGGACAGGATCTATGGCTACACCTTC.

This clonotype was counted many times. The chain recombines TRBV6-5 with TRBJ1-2, with D perhaps TRBD1 (5 bases). Per the germline V gene, CDR1 is MNHEY and CDR2 is SVGAGI. V was shortened by 6 bases and J by 6 bases, with 17 bases between the two germline ends. This CDR3 region has 14 residues. CDR3 coding DNA: TGTGCCAGCAGGCCTAAGGGACGGGTGGATGGCTACACCTTC. It translates to CASRPKGRVDGYTF.